This section outlines one T cell receptor beta chain sequence together with its context. Its antigen is unknown. Per-base qualities were not stored, and no clone one base away is much larger. The study evaluated CTLA-4 blockade (ipilimumab) given together with focal radiation therapy in patients who had chemo-refractory metastatic non-small-cell lung cancer. This sample is drawn from a study of radiotherapy plus CTLA-4 blockade in lung cancer (dated by TCRdb to the late 2010s). Regarding the study in general: Among the enrolled patients, about 19% had an objective response, and less than 40% reached disease control. The full study reports these points: The strongest predictors of response, as reported, were early dynamic changes in blood T cell clones along with a rise in serum interferon-beta after radiation. TCR clones derived from tumors expanded in peripheral blood after treatment with radiotherapy and ipilimumab.

Inclusive of the bounding cysteine and phenylalanine, the CDR3 is 15 residues long. The retained sequence is limited to the CDR3, 45 bases, with the frame set at the first base. CDR1 and CDR2 are read off the germline V gene as SGHAT and FQNNGV. Library preparation was by the immunoSEQ multiplex PCR assay. Held by TCRdb, this immuneACCESS table contains in-frame sequences only and omits some clones. Under half of the omission traces to an unresolved V gene where checked; the cause of the rest is unknown. Recorded for this sample are tens of thousands of clones; about 79% of them occurred a single time. Jointly, the top ten make up under 5% of the sample.

This TCR was recovered from a human donor with non-small cell lung cancer who had a partial response to radiotherapy plus ipilimumab. Some clones in this sample may be carry-over from other donors' samples. The V gene is TRBV11-2 and the J gene is TRBJ2-5; TRBD2 is possibly the D segment (6 matching bases). The J call may be in error: the DNA end matches TRBJ2-7 better. The sample here was peripheral blood, taken from a patient treated with radiotherapy plus ipilimumab. For the CDR3, the sequence is CASSSFSGPSYEQYF. In nucleotide form, the sequence is TGTGCCAGCAGCTCCTTTAGCGGCCCCTCCTACGAGCAGTACTTC.